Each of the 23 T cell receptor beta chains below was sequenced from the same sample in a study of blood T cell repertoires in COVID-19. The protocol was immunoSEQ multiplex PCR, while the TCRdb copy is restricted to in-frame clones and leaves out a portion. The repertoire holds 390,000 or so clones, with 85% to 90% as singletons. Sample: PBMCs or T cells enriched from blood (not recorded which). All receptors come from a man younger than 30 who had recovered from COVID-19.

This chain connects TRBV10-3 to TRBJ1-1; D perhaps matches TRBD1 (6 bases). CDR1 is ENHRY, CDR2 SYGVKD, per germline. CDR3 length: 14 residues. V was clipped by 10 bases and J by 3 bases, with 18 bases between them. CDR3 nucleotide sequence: TGTGCCACCAGGGGAGGCCTTACGGACACTGAAGCTTTCTTT. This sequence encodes CATRGGLTDTEAFF.

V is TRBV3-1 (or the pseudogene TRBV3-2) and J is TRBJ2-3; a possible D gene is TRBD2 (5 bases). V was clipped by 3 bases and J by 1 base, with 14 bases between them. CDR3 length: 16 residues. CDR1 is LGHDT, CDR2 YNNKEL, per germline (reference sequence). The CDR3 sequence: CASSQISGFRTDTQYF. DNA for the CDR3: TGTGCCAGCAGCCAGATAAGCGGCTTTCGCACAGATACGCAGTATTTT.

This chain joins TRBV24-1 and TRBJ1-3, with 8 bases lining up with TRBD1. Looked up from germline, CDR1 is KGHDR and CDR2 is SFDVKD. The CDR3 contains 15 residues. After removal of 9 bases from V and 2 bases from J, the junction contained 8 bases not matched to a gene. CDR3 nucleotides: TGTGCCACCGCGGGGAACAGGGGGACTGGAAACACCATATATTTT. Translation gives CATAGNRGTGNTIYF.

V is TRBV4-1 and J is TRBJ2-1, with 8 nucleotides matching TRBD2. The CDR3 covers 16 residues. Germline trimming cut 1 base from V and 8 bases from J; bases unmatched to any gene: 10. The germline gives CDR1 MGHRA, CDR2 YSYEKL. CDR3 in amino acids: CASSQAASGLVYEQFF. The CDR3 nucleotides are TGCGCCAGCAGCCAAGCGGCTAGCGGGCTCGTATATGAGCAGTTCTTC.

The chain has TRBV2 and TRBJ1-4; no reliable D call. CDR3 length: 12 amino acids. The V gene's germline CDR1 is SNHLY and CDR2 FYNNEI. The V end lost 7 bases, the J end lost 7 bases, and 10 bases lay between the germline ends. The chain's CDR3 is CASKYRGEKLFF. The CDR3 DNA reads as TGTGCCAGCAAATACCGGGGTGAAAAACTGTTTTTT.

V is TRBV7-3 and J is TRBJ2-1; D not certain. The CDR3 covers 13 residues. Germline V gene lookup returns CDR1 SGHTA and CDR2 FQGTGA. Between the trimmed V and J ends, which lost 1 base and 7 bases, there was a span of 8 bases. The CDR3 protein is CASSLIDGNEQFF. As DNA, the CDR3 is TGTGCCAGCAGCTTAATAGACGGGAATGAGCAGTTCTTC. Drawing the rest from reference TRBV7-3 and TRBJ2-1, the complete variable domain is GAGVSQTPSNKVTEKGKYVELRCDPISGHTALYWYRQSLGQGPEFLIYFQGTGAADDSGLPNDRFFAVRPEGSVSTLKIQRTERGDSAVYLCASSLIDGNEQFFGPGTRLTVL.

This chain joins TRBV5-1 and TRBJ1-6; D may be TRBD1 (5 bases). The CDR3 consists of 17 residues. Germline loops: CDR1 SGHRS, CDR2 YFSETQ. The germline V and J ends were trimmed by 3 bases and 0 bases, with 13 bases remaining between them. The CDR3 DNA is TGCGCCAGCAGCTGGGCCGACAGTAGCTCCTATAATTCACCCCTCCACTTT. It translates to CASSWADSSSYNSPLHF.

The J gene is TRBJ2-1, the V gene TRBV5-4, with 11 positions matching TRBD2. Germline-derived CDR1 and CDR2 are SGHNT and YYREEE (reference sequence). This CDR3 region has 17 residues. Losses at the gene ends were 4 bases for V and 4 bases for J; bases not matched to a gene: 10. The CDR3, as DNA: TGTGCCAGCAGCCCCCATGCCGGGACTAGCGGATACAATGAGCAGTTCTTC. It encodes CASSPHAGTSGYNEQFF.

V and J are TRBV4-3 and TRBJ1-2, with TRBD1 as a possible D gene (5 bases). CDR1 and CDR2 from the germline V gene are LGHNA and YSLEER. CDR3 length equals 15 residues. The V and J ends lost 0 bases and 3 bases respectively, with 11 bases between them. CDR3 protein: CASSQDVDSYYGYTF. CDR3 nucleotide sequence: TGCGCCAGCAGCCAAGATGTTGACAGCTACTATGGCTACACCTTC.

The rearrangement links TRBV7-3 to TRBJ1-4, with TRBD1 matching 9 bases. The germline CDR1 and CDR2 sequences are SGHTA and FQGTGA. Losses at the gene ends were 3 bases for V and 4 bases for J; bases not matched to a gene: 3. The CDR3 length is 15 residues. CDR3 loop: CASSLGQGVNEKLFF. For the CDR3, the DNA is TGTGCCAGCAGCTTGGGACAGGGTGTTAATGAAAAACTGTTTTTT.

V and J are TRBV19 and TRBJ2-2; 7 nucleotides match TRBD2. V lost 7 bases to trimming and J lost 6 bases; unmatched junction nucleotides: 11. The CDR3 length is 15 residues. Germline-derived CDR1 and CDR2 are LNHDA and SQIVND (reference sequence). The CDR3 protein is CASTRGGDRAGELFF. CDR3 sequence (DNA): TGTGCCAGTACTAGGGGAGGGGATCGGGCCGGGGAGCTGTTTTTT.

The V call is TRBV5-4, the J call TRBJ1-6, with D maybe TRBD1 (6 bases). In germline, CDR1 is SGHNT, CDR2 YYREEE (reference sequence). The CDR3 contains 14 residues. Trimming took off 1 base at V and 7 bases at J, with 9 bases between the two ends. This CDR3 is CASSLSQGNSPLHF. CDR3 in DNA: TGTGCCAGCAGCTTGAGCCAGGGGAATTCACCCCTCCACTTT.

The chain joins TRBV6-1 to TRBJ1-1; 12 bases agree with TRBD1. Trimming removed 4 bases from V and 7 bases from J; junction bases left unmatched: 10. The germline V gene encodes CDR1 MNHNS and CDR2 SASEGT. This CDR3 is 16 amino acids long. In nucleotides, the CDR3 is TGTGCCAGCAGTGGCGGGACAGGGGGCAGTCTCGGTGAAGCTTTCTTT. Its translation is CASSGGTGGSLGEAFF.

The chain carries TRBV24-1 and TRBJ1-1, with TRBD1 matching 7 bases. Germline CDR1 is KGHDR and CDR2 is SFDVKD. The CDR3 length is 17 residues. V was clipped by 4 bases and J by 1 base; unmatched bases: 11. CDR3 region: CATSDTRDSLGNTEAFF. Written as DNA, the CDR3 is TGTGCCACCAGTGACACCCGGGACAGCCTAGGGAACACTGAAGCTTTCTTT.

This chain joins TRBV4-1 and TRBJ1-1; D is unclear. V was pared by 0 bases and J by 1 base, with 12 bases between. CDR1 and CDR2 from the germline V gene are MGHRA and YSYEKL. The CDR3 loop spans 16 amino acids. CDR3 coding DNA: TGCGCCAGCAGCCAAGATCTCACATTTTCGAACACTGAAGCTTTCTTT. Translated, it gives CASSQDLTFSNTEAFF.

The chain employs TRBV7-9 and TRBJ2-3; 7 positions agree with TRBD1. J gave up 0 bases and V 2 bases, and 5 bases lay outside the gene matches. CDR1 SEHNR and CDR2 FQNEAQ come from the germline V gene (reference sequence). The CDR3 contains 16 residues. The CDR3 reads CASSLKTGLSTDTQYF. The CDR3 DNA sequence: TGTGCCAGCAGCTTAAAGACAGGGTTAAGCACAGATACGCAGTATTTT.

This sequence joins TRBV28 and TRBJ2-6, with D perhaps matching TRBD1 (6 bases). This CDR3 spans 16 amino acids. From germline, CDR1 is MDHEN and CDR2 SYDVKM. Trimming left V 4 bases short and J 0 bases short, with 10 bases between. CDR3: CASSSPGDSGANVLTF. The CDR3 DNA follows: TGTGCCAGCAGTTCCCCAGGGGACTCTGGGGCCAACGTCCTGACTTTC.

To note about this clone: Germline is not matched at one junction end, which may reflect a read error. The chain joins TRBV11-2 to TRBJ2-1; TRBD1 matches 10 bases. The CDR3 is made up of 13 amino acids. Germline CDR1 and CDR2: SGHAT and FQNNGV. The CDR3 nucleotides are TGTGCCAGCAGCTTAGATTACCGGGACAGGGGCCTCTTC. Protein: CASSLDYRDRGLF.

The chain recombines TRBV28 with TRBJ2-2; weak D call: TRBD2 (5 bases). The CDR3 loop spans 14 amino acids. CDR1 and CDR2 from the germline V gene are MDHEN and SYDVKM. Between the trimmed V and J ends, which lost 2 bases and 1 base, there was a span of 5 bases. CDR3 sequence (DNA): TGTGCCAGCAGTTTACGGGAGAACACCGGGGAGCTGTTTTTT. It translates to CASSLRENTGELFF.

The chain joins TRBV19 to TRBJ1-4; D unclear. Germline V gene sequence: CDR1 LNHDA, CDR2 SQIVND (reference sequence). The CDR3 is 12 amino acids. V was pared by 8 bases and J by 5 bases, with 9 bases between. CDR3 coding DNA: TGTGCCAGTGCAGTCCTGAATGAAAAACTGTTTTTT. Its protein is CASAVLNEKLFF.

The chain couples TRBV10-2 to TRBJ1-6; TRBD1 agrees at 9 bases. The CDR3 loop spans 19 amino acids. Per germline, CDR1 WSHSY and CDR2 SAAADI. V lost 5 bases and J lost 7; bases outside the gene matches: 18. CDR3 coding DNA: TGCGCCAGCAGTCGCTATGGGACAGGGATAAGAAGGGGAAATTCACCCCTCCACTTT. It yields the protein CASSRYGTGIRRGNSPLHF.

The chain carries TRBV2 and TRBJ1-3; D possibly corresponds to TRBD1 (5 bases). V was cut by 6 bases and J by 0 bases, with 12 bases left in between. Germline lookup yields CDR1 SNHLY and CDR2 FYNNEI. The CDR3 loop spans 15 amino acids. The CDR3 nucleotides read TGTGCCAGCAGCGTTCGACAGAGCTCTGGAAACACCATATATTTT. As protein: CASSVRQSSGNTIYF.

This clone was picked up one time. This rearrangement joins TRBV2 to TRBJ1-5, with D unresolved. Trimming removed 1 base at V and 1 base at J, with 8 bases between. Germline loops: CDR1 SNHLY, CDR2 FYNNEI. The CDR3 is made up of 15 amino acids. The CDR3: CASSEDGLSNQPQHF. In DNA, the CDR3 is TGTGCCAGCAGTGAAGACGGGTTGAGCAATCAGCCCCAGCATTTT.